Listed below are T cell receptor beta chains from one sample, sequenced in a study of memory CD4+ T cells and cytomegalovirus serostatus. The repertoire was sequenced with immunoSEQ multiplex PCR; TCRdb's copy has only in-frame clones and lacks some. The sample holds 50,000 to 60,000 clones; 80% are singletons and the top ten take around 1.5%. Sample: memory CD4+ T cells from blood. These receptors came from an adult in good health and CMV-seropositive. Each CDR3 is given with its conserved first and last residue. Fields, in order: J gene, clone size, V gene, D gene, CDR3 protein, CDR3 DNA. The D gene is left open where the match is weak. Not every row has a clone size; where given, it reads once, few, many or a size class.

TRBJ1-4 | NA | TRBV6-6 | NA | CASSLWGGTNEKLFF | TGTGCCAGCAGCCTCTGGGGAGGAACTAATGAAAAACTGTTTTTT
TRBJ1-2 | NA | TRBV6-1 | NA | CASSERLRGYGYTF | TGTGCCAGCAGTGAGAGGCTTAGGGGGTATGGCTACACCTTC
TRBJ2-1 | few | TRBV9 | NA | CASSPGFRYNNEQFF | TGTGCCAGCAGCCCCGGGTTCCGTTATAACAATGAGCAGTTCTTC
TRBJ2-1 | NA | TRBV30 | NA | CAWSWGGKPYNEQFF | TGTGCCTGGAGTTGGGGCGGGAAGCCCTACAATGAGCAGTTCTTC
TRBJ2-5 | NA | TRBV30 | NA | CARGGGETQYF | TGTGCCAGAGGGGGTGGGGAGACCCAGTACTTC
TRBJ2-5 | NA | TRBV27 | NA | CASSFSGLRTQYF | TGTGCCAGCAGTTTCTCCGGCCTCCGGACCCAGTACTTC
TRBJ1-4 | few | TRBV5-1 | NA | CASSLSANEKLFF | TGCGCCAGCAGCTTGTCGGCTAATGAAAAACTGTTTTTT
TRBJ2-7 | once | TRBV6-1 | TRBD2 | CASSELSGGSSSYEQYF | TGTGCCAGCAGTGAATTATCGGGAGGGTCCTCTTCCTACGAGCAGTACTTC
TRBJ1-4 | NA | TRBV5-6 | TRBD1 | CASSLAVQGVAEKLFF | TGTGCCAGCAGCTTGGCCGTTCAGGGGGTTGCGGAAAAACTGTTTTTT
TRBJ1-5 | medium-sized | TRBV6-6 | NA | CASSYSDQPQHF | TGTGCCAGCAGTTACTCGGATCAGCCCCAGCATTTT
TRBJ2-7 | NA | TRBV7-2 | NA | CASSLSLGNREQYF | TGTGCCAGCAGCTTAAGTCTCGGGAATCGCGAGCAGTACTTC
TRBJ2-7 | few | TRBV10-2 | NA | CASRRGGNSYEQYF | TGCGCCAGCAGGAGGGGTGGTAACTCCTACGAGCAGTACTTC
TRBJ1-3 | NA | TRBV6-6 | TRBD1 | CASKAGTGGNTIYF | TGTGCCAGCAAAGCCGGGACAGGCGGAAACACCATATATTTT
TRBJ2-1 | NA | TRBV2 | TRBD2 | CASSDNLAGGFEQFF | TGTGCCAGCAGTGATAACCTAGCGGGAGGTTTTGAGCAGTTCTTC
TRBJ1-3 | few | TRBV11-2 | NA | CASSPGGLGSGNTIYF | TGTGCCAGCAGCCCCGGGGGTTTGGGCTCTGGAAACACCATATATTTT
TRBJ1-1 | NA | TRBV5-6 | TRBD1 | CASSGGTDLNTEAFF | TGTGCCAGCAGCGGGGGGACAGACTTGAACACTGAAGCTTTCTTT
TRBJ2-5 | NA | TRBV5-1 | TRBD1 | CASSFGQGMYQETQYF | TGCGCCAGCAGCTTCGGACAGGGGATGTACCAAGAGACCCAGTACTTC
TRBJ1-2 | once | TRBV29-1 | NA | CSVSNGDYGYTF | TGCAGCGTTTCTAATGGGGACTATGGCTACACCTTC
TRBJ1-2 | NA | TRBV5-8 | NA | CASNSGALDYGYTF | TGTGCCAGCAACTCGGGAGCTCTAGACTATGGCTACACCTTC
TRBJ1-4 | NA | TRBV9 | TRBD1 | CASSFSGGRNEKLFF | TGTGCCAGCAGCTTCTCAGGGGGAAGGAATGAAAAACTGTTTTTT
TRBJ1-2 | once | TRBV19 | NA | CASSGWDIQNYGYTF | TGTGCCAGTAGTGGCTGGGACATCCAAAACTATGGCTACACCTTC
TRBJ2-1 | NA | TRBV18 | NA | CASSPLSGTRGNEQFF | TGTGCCAGCTCACCACTATCCGGGACAAGAGGGAATGAGCAGTTCTTC
TRBJ2-7 | NA | TRBV27 | NA | CASRGAGAYEQYF | TGTGCCAGTAGAGGGGCAGGGGCGTACGAGCAGTACTTC
TRBJ2-3 | NA | TRBV19 | TRBD1 | CASRRTGSTDTQYF | TGTGCCAGTAGAAGGACAGGGAGCACAGATACGCAGTATTTT
TRBJ2-1 | NA | TRBV5-8 | TRBD1 | CASSLGGQGSNEQFF | TGTGCCAGCAGCTTGGGAGGACAGGGTAGCAATGAGCAGTTCTTC
TRBJ2-5 | NA | TRBV7-9 | TRBD2 | CASSFLSGGSQETQYF | TGTGCCAGCAGCTTCCTTAGCGGGGGGTCCCAAGAGACCCAGTACTTC
TRBJ2-7 | once | TRBV7-2 | NA | CASSGQVSYEQYF | TGTGCCAGCAGCGGGCAGGTGTCCTACGAGCAGTACTTC
TRBJ2-3 | NA | TRBV7-9 | NA | CASSLHSDTQYF | TGTGCCAGCAGCTTACATTCGGATACGCAGTATTTT
TRBJ2-5 | once | TRBV6-1 | TRBD1 | CASRGGPGETQYF | TGTGCCTCCCGAGGGGGCCCAGGGGAGACCCAGTACTTC
TRBJ2-1 | NA | TRBV19 | TRBD2 | CASSKGLAGGGEQFF | TGTGCCAGTAGTAAGGGACTAGCGGGGGGGGGTGAGCAGTTCTTC
TRBJ2-7 | NA | TRBV14 | NA | CASSQQGQGVPYEQYF | TGTGCCAGCAGCCAACAGGGGCAGGGTGTCCCTTACGAGCAGTACTTC
TRBJ2-6 | NA | TRBV6-6 | NA | CASRSQAGANVLTF | TGTGCCAGCAGGTCACAGGCTGGGGCCAACGTCCTGACTTTC
TRBJ1-5 | NA | TRBV18 | NA | CASSSDKNSNQPQHF | TGTGCCAGCTCAAGTGACAAAAATAGCAATCAGCCCCAGCATTTT
TRBJ1-1 | NA | TRBV10-3 | TRBD1 | CAISKDRGQNTEAFF | TGTGCCATCAGTAAAGACAGGGGTCAGAACACTGAAGCTTTCTTT
TRBJ1-2 | NA | TRBV15 | NA | CATSSYPIGQYGYTF | TGTGCCACCAGCAGTTACCCAATCGGACAGTATGGCTACACCTTC
TRBJ2-1 | NA | TRBV5-4 | NA | CASSLSQGSYNEQFF | TGTGCCAGCAGCTTGTCTCAGGGCTCCTACAATGAGCAGTTCTTC
TRBJ2-5 | NA | TRBV5-1 | TRBD2 | CASSPTGGETQYF | TGCGCCAGCAGCCCCACGGGGGGGGAGACCCAGTACTTC
TRBJ1-2 | NA | TRBV2 | NA | CASSEQGNYGYTF | TGTGCCAGCAGTGAACAGGGAAACTATGGCTACACCTTC
TRBJ1-5 | once | TRBV18 | TRBD1 | CASSPLRTGSNQPQHF | TGTGCCAGCTCACCTCTCCGGACAGGAAGCAATCAGCCCCAGCATTTT
TRBJ2-7 | NA | TRBV18 | TRBD2 | CASLPSGGALHEQYF | TGTGCCAGCTTGCCTAGCGGGGGGGCCCTCCACGAGCAGTACTTC